This T cell receptor (beta chain) stems from a study of blood T cell repertoires in COVID-19. The length of the CDR3 is 17 residues. Germline CDR1 and CDR2: SGHAT and FQNNGV. Trimming left V 0 bases short and J 1 base short, with 13 bases between. Produced via immunoSEQ multiplex PCR; TCRdb's table is partial and in-frame only. The repertoire includes 55,000 to 80,000 clones, around 89% of them detected once, and roughly 2.7% sits in the top ten. This chain links TRBV11-2 with TRBJ1-3; D call uncertain. The sample comprised peripheral blood. This TCR was sampled from a man aged 45 to 65 with acute or convalescent COVID-19. The CDR3 sequence: CASSLDPAEYSGNTIYF. In nucleotides, the CDR3 is TGTGCCAGCAGCTTAGATCCCGCAGAATATTCTGGAAACACCATATATTTT.